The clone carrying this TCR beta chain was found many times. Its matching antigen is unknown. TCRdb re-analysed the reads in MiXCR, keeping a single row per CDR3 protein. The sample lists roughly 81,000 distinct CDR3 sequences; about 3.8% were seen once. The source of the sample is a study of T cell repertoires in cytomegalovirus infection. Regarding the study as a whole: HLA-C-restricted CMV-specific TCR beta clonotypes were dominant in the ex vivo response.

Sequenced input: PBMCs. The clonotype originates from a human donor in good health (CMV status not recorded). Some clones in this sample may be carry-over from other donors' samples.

CDR3 DNA: TGTGCCAGCAGTTTAGCTGGGCAAACTTGGAACACTGAAGCTTTCTTT. Encoded protein: CASSLAGQTWNTEAFF. This rearrangement joins TRBV12-3 or TRBV12-4 to TRBJ1-1; D not certain. This CDR3 region has 16 residues. The V gene lost 0 bases and the J gene lost 1 base, with 12 bases spanning the gap.